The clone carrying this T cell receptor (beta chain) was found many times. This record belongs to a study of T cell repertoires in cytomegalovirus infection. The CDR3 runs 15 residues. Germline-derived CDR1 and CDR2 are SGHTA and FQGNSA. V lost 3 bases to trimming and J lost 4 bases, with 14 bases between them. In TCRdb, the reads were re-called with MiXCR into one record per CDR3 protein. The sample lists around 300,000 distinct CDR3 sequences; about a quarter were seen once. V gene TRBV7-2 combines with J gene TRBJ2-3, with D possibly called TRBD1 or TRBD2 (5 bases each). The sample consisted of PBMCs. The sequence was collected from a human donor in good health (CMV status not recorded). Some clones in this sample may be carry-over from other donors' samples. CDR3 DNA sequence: TGTGCCAGCAGCTTCCGGGGCCCTGGGGCAGATACGCAGTATTTT. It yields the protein CASSFRGPGADTQYF.